The subject of this entry is one TCR beta chain. No antigen is known for it. Profiled with immunoSEQ multiplex PCR; TCRdb holds only in-frame clones, not every one. The sample consists of roughly 50,000 clones, about four fifths of them appearing once. ViraFEST expansion of antigen-specific CD4+ T cells with viral peptide pools preceded sequencing. After around ten days in culture, the CD4+ T cells were isolated. According to the study, vaccine recipients showed no prior SARS-CoV-2 infection and negative nucleocapsid antibodies. This sample is drawn from a study of vaccination effects on CD4 cells after COVID-19. The TCR comes from a human donor who received a COVID-19 vaccine. The sample in question was CD4+ T cells from PBMCs cultured with HCoV-OC43 spike peptides, obtained before COVID-19 vaccination. Specified subset: HCoV-OC43 spike overlapping peptide pool stimulation.

The CDR3 spells CASSLAGELFF. In DNA, the CDR3 is TGTGCCAGCAGTTTAGCCGGGGAGCTGTTTTTT. This sequence joins TRBV6-2 or TRBV6-3 and TRBJ2-2; D unresolved. The CDR3 totals 11 residues. V was trimmed by 4 bases and J by 6 bases, leaving 3 bases between them. The germline V gene encodes CDR1 MNHEY and CDR2 SVGEGT.